These 25 T cell receptor beta chains share one sample of origin, sequenced in a study of beta chain features in type 1 diabetes. Study results and limitations: Across all four CD4+ subsets, people with type 1 diabetes showed modestly shorter TCRB CDR3s.

The sequenced template was cDNA made from the entire isolated RNA. Data came from immunoSEQ multiplex PCR; TCRdb stores just in-frame clones and leaves some out. The profile shows 640,000 or so clones, over 12% of them singletons. Their antigen targets remain unknown. Sequencing used naive CD4+ T cells from blood. All receptors derive from a young man with type 1 diabetes.

V usage is TRBV2 and J usage is TRBJ2-7; D may be TRBD1 (5 bases). Germline V lookup: CDR1 SNHLY, CDR2 FYNNEI. V lost 8 bases and J 5 bases, leaving 10 bases between the germline ends. This CDR3 is 11 amino acids long. CDR3 bases: TGTGCCAGCGCAGGGTACAACGAGCAGTACTTC. Amino acids: CASAGYNEQYF.

The rearrangement links TRBV10-3 to TRBJ2-1; no reliable D call. Germline V gives CDR1 ENHRY, CDR2 SYGVKD. Between the trimmed V and J ends, which lost 3 bases and 2 bases, there was a span of 14 bases. The CDR3 contains 16 residues. This CDR3 reads CAISDYTTRTYNEQFF. The CDR3 region has the DNA TGTGCCATCAGTGATTATACGACGAGAACCTACAATGAGCAGTTCTTC.

For the CDR3, the DNA is TGTGCCAGCGGCCCAGGGACAGGGCTATTCTCTGAAGCTTTCTTT. This gives the protein CASGPGTGLFSEAFF. The V call is TRBV28, the J call TRBJ1-1; 9 nucleotides align to TRBD1. Trimming took 8 bases from V and 6 from J; bases not matched to a gene: 13. The CDR3 totals 15 residues. Germline CDR1 is MDHEN and CDR2 is SYDVKM.

The chain links TRBV5-1 to TRBJ2-5; possibly TRBD2 for D (6 bases). In germline, CDR1 is SGHRS, CDR2 YFSETQ. Trimming shortened V by 5 bases and J by 1 base, and 18 bases separated the two germline ends. This CDR3 contains 16 residues. CDR3 sequence (DNA): TGCGCCAGCAGACGGGGGAGCGGGTTGTCCCAAGAGACCCAGTACTTC. This sequence encodes CASRRGSGLSQETQYF.

This chain links TRBV7-2 with TRBJ1-1; TRBD1 agrees at 7 bases. The trim removed 4 bases at V and 1 base at J, leaving 3 bases unmatched. This CDR3 has 14 amino acids. CDR1 and CDR2 from the germline V gene are SGHTA and FQGNSA. The CDR3 sequence is CASSSDRQNTEAFF. In DNA, the CDR3 is TGTGCCAGCAGCTCGGACAGGCAGAACACTGAAGCTTTCTTT.

With regard to this clone: This specimen includes other DNA sequences encoding the same CDR3. The CDR3 is CASSPGTANQPQHF. The CDR3 bases are TGTGCCAGCAGCCCTGGGACAGCCAATCAGCCCCAGCATTTT. The V gene is TRBV6-5, the J gene TRBJ1-5; TRBD1 matches 7 bases. Losses at the gene ends were 6 bases for V and 3 bases for J; bases not matched to a gene: 5. CDR3 length equals 14 residues. The germline V gene has CDR1 MNHEY and CDR2 SVGAGI.

This clone was recorded a few times. This chain joins TRBV13 and TRBJ1-3; D ambiguous. CDR3 size: 15 residues. V was pared by 5 bases and J by 2 bases, with 13 bases between. Germline values: CDR1 PRHDT, CDR2 FYEKMQ (reference sequence). CDR3 loop: CASSHGEIPGNTIYF. CDR3 sequence (DNA): TGTGCCAGCAGCCACGGAGAGATTCCTGGAAACACCATATATTTT.

This rearrangement joins TRBV7-2 to TRBJ2-5, with TRBD1 matching 7 bases. V was clipped by 3 bases and J by 8 bases; unmatched bases: 3. CDR1 is SGHTA and CDR2 is FQGNSA in the germline V gene. The CDR3 consists of 12 residues. CDR3 loop: CASSFYRGTQYF. The CDR3 bases are TGTGCCAGCAGCTTCTACAGGGGAACCCAGTACTTC.

The V gene is TRBV30, the J gene TRBJ1-1; D is unresolved. CDR1 GTSNPN and CDR2 SVGIG come from the germline V gene (reference sequence). V lost 4 bases to trimming and J lost 6 bases, with 15 bases between them. There are 13 residues in the CDR3. CDR3 in DNA: TGTGCCTGGATAGGGCAGGCTAACCCTGAAGCTTTCTTT. Translated, it gives CAWIGQANPEAFF.

This chain links TRBV30 with TRBJ2-3, with 7 bases identical to TRBD2. The CDR3 spans 14 residues. Germline-derived CDR1 and CDR2 are GTSNPN and SVGIG (reference sequence). V trimming: 3 bases; J trimming: 6 bases; junction bases outside the gene matches: 9. CDR3 in amino acids: CAWSGRTRTDTQYF. DNA for the CDR3: TGTGCCTGGAGCGGCAGGACTAGAACGGATACGCAGTATTTT.

The sample holds a few counts of this clone. J is TRBJ2-5 and V is TRBV4-3; no firm D call. The CDR3 has 15 amino acids. V lost 1 base and J 1 base, leaving 10 bases between the germline ends. Germline values: CDR1 LGHNA, CDR2 YSLEER. The chain's CDR3 is CASSQGLGFQETQYF. In DNA form, the CDR3 reads TGCGCCAGCAGCCAAGGCCTGGGCTTCCAAGAGACCCAGTACTTC.

This clone was observed a few times. One end of the junction fails to match germline, which may point to a read error. The chain combines TRBV5-1 with TRBJ1-1, with D unresolved. Germline CDR1 SGHRS, CDR2 YFSETQ. The CDR3 sequence is 14 residues long. The CDR3 nucleotides read TGCGCCAGCAACTTGCAAACTTCGAACACTGAAGCTTTCTTT. This gives the protein CASNLQTSNTEAFF. Combining the CDR3 with reference TRBV5-1 and TRBJ1-1 gives the whole variable domain KAGVTQTPRYLIKTRGQQVTLSCSPISGHRSVSWYQQTPGQGLQFLFEYFSETQRNKGNFPGRFSGRQFSNSRSEMNVSTLELGDSALYLCASNLQTSNTEAFFGQGTRLTVV.

This rearrangement joins TRBV30 to TRBJ1-5; no clear D gene. The germline V and J ends were trimmed by 3 bases and 7 bases, with 10 bases remaining between them. Germline assignment: CDR1 GTSNPN and CDR2 SVGIG (reference sequence). The CDR3 has 12 residues. As DNA, the CDR3 is TGTGCCTGGAGCGAAGGGTGGCAGCCCCAGCATTTT. It codes for CAWSEGWQPQHF.

This rearrangement joins TRBV6-5 to TRBJ2-7; weak D call: TRBD2 (6 bases). The CDR3 is 14 residues long. The germline gives CDR1 MNHEY, CDR2 SVGAGI. Deletions cut 6 bases from V and 6 bases from J, with 18 bases between. CDR3 amino acids: CASSPGTGAFEQYF. CDR3 in DNA: TGTGCCAGCAGCCCCGGGACGGGAGCTTTCGAGCAGTACTTC.

The CDR3 is CASRRRANNEKLFF. As DNA, the CDR3 is TGTGCCAGCAGAAGACGGGCGAATAATGAAAAACTGTTTTTT. J is TRBJ1-4 and V is TRBV6-5; D gene ambiguous. Germline V gene lookup returns CDR1 MNHEY and CDR2 SVGAGI. CDR3 length: 14 residues. Trimming stripped 6 bases from V and 4 bases from J, with 12 bases between.

The gene calls are TRBV7-2 and TRBJ2-7; tentative D call: TRBD2 (5 bases). Germline CDR1 is SGHTA and CDR2 is FQGNSA. V dropped 3 bases and J dropped 6 bases, with 12 bases sitting between them. The CDR3 runs 13 residues. The CDR3 DNA reads TGTGCCAGCAGCTTGGAGGCCTCGTTCGAGCAGTACTTC. Its protein is CASSLEASFEQYF. Based on the CDR3 plus reference TRBV7-2 and TRBJ2-7, the full variable domain is GAGVSQSPSNKVTEKGKDVELRCDPISGHTALYWYRQSLGQGLEFLIYFQGNSAPDKSGLPSDRFSAERTGGSVSTLTIQRTQQEDSAVYLCASSLEASFEQYFGPGTRLTVT.

This clone was observed a handful of times. The V call is TRBV7-2, the J call TRBJ2-5; 7 positions agree with TRBD1. V was clipped by 5 bases and J by 10 bases; unmatched bases: 13. Germline V CDR1 and CDR2: SGHTA, FQGNSA. The CDR3 has 14 amino acids. The CDR3: CASSTGQSLGDQYF. The CDR3 DNA reads TGTGCCAGCAGCACGGGACAGTCCTTAGGGGACCAGTACTTC.

The gene calls are TRBV4-1 and TRBJ2-7, with TRBD1 as a possible D gene (6 bases). V was trimmed by 2 bases and J by 2 bases, leaving 16 bases between them. This CDR3 region has 16 residues. From germline, CDR1 is MGHRA and CDR2 YSYEKL. CDR3 coding DNA: TGCGCCAGCAGCCAAAAAAGTCAGGGGCTTACCTACGAGCAGTACTTC. Translated: CASSQKSQGLTYEQYF.

The chain joins TRBV7-2 to TRBJ1-2; 8 nucleotides agree with TRBD1. This CDR3 has 15 amino acids. Per germline, CDR1 SGHTA and CDR2 FQGNSA. V shed 4 bases, J shed 3 bases, and the junction held 7 bases outside the gene matches. CDR3 bases: TGTGCCAGCAGCTCCGGACAGGGTCACCACTATGGCTACACCTTC. It yields the protein CASSSGQGHHYGYTF. Supplemented by reference TRBV7-2 and TRBJ1-2, the full variable domain reads GAGVSQSPSNKVTEKGKDVELRCDPISGHTALYWYRQSLGQGLEFLIYFQGNSAPDKSGLPSDRFSAERTGGSVSTLTIQRTQQEDSAVYLCASSSGQGHHYGYTFGSGTRLTVV.

A few counts support this clone. The genes are TRBV29-1 and TRBJ1-2; 9 bases map to TRBD1. Germline-derived CDR1 and CDR2 are SQVTM and ANQGSEA. V gave up 6 bases and J gave up 7 bases; unmatched junction bases: 3. CDR3 size: 11 residues. The CDR3, as DNA: TGCAGCGTGGGGACAGGGCTTGGCTACACCTTC. This gives the protein CSVGTGLGYTF.

This clone was found a few times. This chain joins TRBV29-1 and TRBJ1-2, with D possibly TRBD1 on 6 matching bases. V lost 5 bases to trimming and J lost 5 bases, with 15 bases between them. There are 13 residues in the CDR3. From germline, CDR1 is SQVTM and CDR2 ANQGSEA. The DNA of the CDR3 is TGCAGCGTTCTCGGGGGCAGCAGTTATGGCTACACCTTC. It encodes CSVLGGSSYGYTF.

This clone was recorded a few times. The chain employs TRBV28 and TRBJ2-7; 13 bases align to TRBD2. Germline CDR1 reads MDHEN; CDR2 reads SYDVKM. This CDR3 is 15 amino acids long. The V segment lost 4 bases and the J segment 7 bases; nucleotides outside the gene matches: 7. The CDR3 nucleotides read TGTGCCAGCAGTTCCAGGACTAGCGGGAGTGGGGAGCAGTACTTC. Residues: CASSSRTSGSGEQYF.

The V call is TRBV2, the J call TRBJ1-1; D unresolved. Germline assignment: CDR1 SNHLY and CDR2 FYNNEI. CDR3 length: 15 residues. V was pared by 7 bases and J by 2 bases, with 17 bases between. CDR3: CASTRTEVYNTEAFF. As DNA, the CDR3 is TGTGCCAGCACCAGGACGGAGGTCTATAACACTGAAGCTTTCTTT.

In its sample, this clone was seen a few times. The chain joins TRBV4-2 to TRBJ2-5, with D tentatively TRBD2 (5 bases). Trimming stripped 8 bases from V and 5 bases from J, with 9 bases between. CDR3 size: 11 residues. Germline CDR1 and CDR2: LGHNA and YNFKEQ. CDR3 coding DNA: TGTGCCAGCGGCCGCGGGGAGACCCAGTACTTC. Translating gives CASGRGETQYF.

V gene TRBV4-1 combines with J gene TRBJ2-3, with D possibly TRBD2 on 6 matching bases. Trimming pared 10 bases from V and 4 bases from J, leaving 15 bases between. CDR1 and CDR2 from the germline V gene are MGHRA and YSYEKL. The CDR3 runs to 13 residues. CDR3 sequence (DNA): TGCGCCACCCAAGGAGGGCGTGCAGATACGCAGTATTTT. Translated: CATQGGRADTQYF.